This TCR beta chain was identified in a study of vaccination and CD4 T cells after COVID-19 (dated 2022 in TCRdb). Study-level background: Every convalescent patient had a positive nasal swab PCR test for SARS-CoV-2, with mild disease in roughly 10 patients and severe disease in one. For stimulating the cultures, overlapping spike peptide pools were used, derived from SARS-CoV-2 as well as from the common cold coronaviruses HCoV-NL63, HCoV-OC43 and HCoV-229E. Post-vaccine blood samples were taken a median of approximately 70 days after the second vaccine dose, with a range of roughly 14 to 250 days. Three convalescent patients were sampled both early after vaccination (day 14) and late after vaccination (days 161 to 241). In approximately ten COVID-19 convalescent patients and a few infection-naive healthy vaccine recipients, the spike-specific CD4+ TCR repertoire before mRNA vaccination was compared with the repertoire after mRNA vaccination. Control cultures used a CEFX viral epitope pool as positive control, an HIV-1 Nef peptide pool as negative control, or no peptide. The convalescent cohort comprised six males and four females, including two Hispanic individuals, seven Caucasians, two Asians and one multiracial person. Participants received two doses of either the Pfizer-BioNTech BNT162b2 vaccine (n=8) or the Moderna mRNA-1273 vaccine (n=2). Post-COVID blood samples from convalescent patients were collected a median of 101 days after diagnosis, with a range of about 30 to 170 days. The investigation overall reported the following: Among convalescent patients, a median roughly 90% of the SARS-CoV-2-reactive clones seen after vaccination appeared only after vaccination, which suggests priming specific to the vaccine. The median count of SARS-CoV-2-reactive clonotypes went up from 20 to 25 after infection to 38 after vaccination, although the change was not significant. Of the vaccine-specific clones found in convalescent patients, nearly all (304 of 307) were mono-reactive for SARS-CoV-2 spike instead of being cross-reactive with common cold coronaviruses. Relatively few convalescent patients were included in the study, and early timepoints after natural infection were not analyzed.

This specimen's time point label, per the study, means: late sampling 161 to 241 days after vaccination in a few convalescent patients. In the paper's terms, the treatment or condition label means: approximately nine-day PBMC culture with coronavirus spike peptide pools or control peptides (ViraFEST assay). The study used the ViraFEST assay, which expanded antigen-specific T cells with peptide pools and then identified expanded clonotypes by TCR sequencing. The convalescent patients' positive SARS-CoV-2 PCR tests fell between March and December 2020, which was before the Alpha, Beta and Delta variants emerged in the United States. PBMCs were cultured at under 2.5 million per well in IMDM supplemented with around 5% human AB serum and about 10 IU/ml IL-2, with around 10 ug/ml peptide pools added. Half of the culture medium was replaced with fresh IL-2-containing medium on days 3 and 7. After around 10 days of culture, CD4+ T cells were isolated by negative selection using the EasySep CD4+ T cell isolation kit. Ficoll-Paque Plus gradient centrifugation was used to isolate PBMCs from whole blood, and the isolated PBMCs were then either used fresh or cryopreserved at -140C. Each culture condition was generally run in triplicate wells.

Library prep was done by PCR. At the Johns Hopkins FTIC core, DNA from the cultured CD4+ T cells underwent TCR sequencing with the Oncomine TCR Beta short-read assay. The QIAamp micro DNA kit was used to extract genomic DNA from the cultured CD4+ T cells. Oncomine TCR Beta libraries from cultured CD4+ T cells were pooled with unique dual indexes and sequenced on an Illumina iSeq 100. The authors' pipeline ran thus. Non-productive sequences were filtered out, and CDR3s that did not start with C, did not end with F or W, or were shorter than 7 amino acids were discarded. The MANAFEST web application identified antigen-specific clonotypes by comparing peptide-stimulated wells against reference wells and other culture wells. For a clone to be called positive, the clone needed an FDR below 0.05, an odds ratio above 5, and a productive frequency above 0.1% in at least two of three replicate wells. A clonotype counted as cross-reactive if it showed significant expansion both in the SARS-CoV-2 spike wells and in at least one common cold coronavirus spike condition. Levenshtein distances (stringdist) and unrooted phylogenetic trees (ape) in R version 3.6.1 were used to assess CDR3 homology. TCRdb reworked the public reads: Q25 trimming with fastp, MiXCR clone assembly, productive beta chains retained. Rows with a matching CDR3 protein are joined into one entry that keeps the most common DNA and genes. The V and J calls here are based on TCRdb, not the publication. In all, the sample holds about 23,000 distinct CDR3 sequences, and about a third of those were seen once. Of the sample, approximately 9% falls within the top ten clones.

A word on this clonotype: Its antigen is unknown. Per-nucleotide qualities are absent, and no much larger clonotype sits a single base away.

From the germline V gene (reference sequence), CDR1 is SGHAT and CDR2 is FQDESV. V gives up 4 bases and J gives up 7 bases, and the segment between their germline ends measures 13 bases. The CDR3 spans 13 residues, from the cysteine through the phenylalanine. The DNA shown is the 39-base CDR3, in frame from base 1. The specimen comprised CD4+ T cells from blood, cultured in vitro, sampled about 7 months after SARS-CoV-2 vaccination. The receptor was derived from a human donor who had recovered from COVID-19. Recombination linked TRBV11-1 to TRBJ1-2; TRBD1 is perhaps the D gene, given 6 matching bases. The sequenced DNA: TGTGCCAGCAGCTCAGAGGGGGAGGCTGGCTACACCTTC. Its amino acids are CASSSEGEAGYTF.